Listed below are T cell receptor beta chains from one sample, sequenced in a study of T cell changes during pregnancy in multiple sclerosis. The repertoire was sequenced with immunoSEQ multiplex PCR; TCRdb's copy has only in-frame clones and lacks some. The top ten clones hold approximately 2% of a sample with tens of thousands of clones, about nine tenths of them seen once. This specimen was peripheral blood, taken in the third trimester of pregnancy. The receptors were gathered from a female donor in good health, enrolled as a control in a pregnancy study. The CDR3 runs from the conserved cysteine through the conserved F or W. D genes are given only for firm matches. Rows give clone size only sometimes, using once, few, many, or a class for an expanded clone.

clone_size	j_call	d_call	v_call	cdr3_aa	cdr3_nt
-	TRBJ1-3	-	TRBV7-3	CASSADSGTSGNTIYF	TGTGCCAGCAGCGCTGATTCAGGAACCTCTGGAAACACCATATATTTT
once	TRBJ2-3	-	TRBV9	CASSVGASSADTQYF	TGTGCCAGCAGCGTAGGGGCTAGCTCTGCAGATACGCAGTATTTT
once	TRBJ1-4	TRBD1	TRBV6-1	CASRLGQASPFF	TGTGCCAGCAGGCTAGGACAGGCCAGTCCGTTTTTT
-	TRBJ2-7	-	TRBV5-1	CASTISVTGFLGEQYF	TGCGCCAGCACCATTTCCGTGACAGGTTTCCTGGGGGAGCAGTACTTC
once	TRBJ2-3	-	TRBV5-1	CASSLEQHTDTQYF	TGCGCCAGCAGCTTAGAACAGCACACAGATACGCAGTATTTT
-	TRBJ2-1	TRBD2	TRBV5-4	CASSLGGRATYNEQFF	TGTGCCAGCAGCTTGGGCGGGAGGGCCACCTACAATGAGCAGTTCTTC
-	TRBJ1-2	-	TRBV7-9	CASSQDTRNGYTF	TGTGCCAGCAGCCAAGACACCCGGAATGGCTACACCTTC
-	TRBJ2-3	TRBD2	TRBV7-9	CASSLGGLARDTQYF	TGTGCCAGCAGCTTAGGGGGACTAGCTCGGGATACGCAGTATTTT
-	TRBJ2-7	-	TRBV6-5	CASSSTGFYEQYF	TGTGCCAGCAGTTCCACAGGGTTCTACGAGCAGTACTTC
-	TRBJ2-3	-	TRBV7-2	CASSLRSAGRDTQYF	TGTGCCAGCAGCTTAAGGTCGGCGGGGAGGGATACGCAGTATTTT
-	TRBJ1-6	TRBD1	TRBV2	CASSSRQGYNSPLHF	TGTGCCAGCAGTTCCAGACAGGGGTATAATTCACCCCTCCACTTT
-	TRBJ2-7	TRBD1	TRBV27	CASSYRDRSYEQYF	TGTGCCAGCAGCTACCGGGACAGGTCCTACGAGCAGTACTTC
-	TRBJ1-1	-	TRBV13	CASSNKADSATEAFF	TGTGCCAGCAGCAATAAAGCCGACAGCGCCACTGAAGCTTTCTTT
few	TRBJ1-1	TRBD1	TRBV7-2	CASSRSGTGRTEAFF	TGTGCCAGCAGCCGCTCCGGGACAGGGAGGACTGAAGCTTTCTTT
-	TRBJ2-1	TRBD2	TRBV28	CASSSAGTTRGWGEQFF	TGTGCCAGCAGTTCTGCCGGGACTACCCGTGGGTGGGGTGAGCAGTTCTTC
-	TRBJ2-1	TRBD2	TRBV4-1	CASSQDPLAARPTDEQFF	TGCGCCAGCAGCCAAGACCCCCTAGCGGCACGACCTACGGATGAGCAGTTCTTC
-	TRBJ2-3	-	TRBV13	CASSLGRDTSTDTQYF	TGTGCCAGCAGCTTAGGGCGGGATACTAGCACAGATACGCAGTATTTT
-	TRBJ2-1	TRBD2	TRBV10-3	CAISERSGTRQFF	TGTGCCATCAGTGAGAGAAGCGGGACGAGGCAGTTCTTC
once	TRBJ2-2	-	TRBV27	CASSRVQGGAGTGELFF	TGTGCCAGCAGCCGCGTCCAGGGGGGTGCGGGCACCGGGGAGCTGTTTTTT
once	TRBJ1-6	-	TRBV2	CASRRGNSPLHF	TGTGCCAGCAGGAGGGGGAATTCACCCCTCCACTTT
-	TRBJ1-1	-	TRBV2	CASSENGDTEAFF	TGTGCCAGCAGTGAAAACGGGGACACTGAAGCTTTCTTT
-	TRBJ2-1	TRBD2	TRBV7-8	CASSLGTSGGEQFF	TGTGCCAGCAGCTTAGGGACTAGCGGGGGCGAGCAGTTCTTC
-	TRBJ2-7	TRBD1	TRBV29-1	CSVGRTGDIYEQYF	TGCAGCGTTGGTCGGACAGGTGATATTTACGAGCAGTACTTC
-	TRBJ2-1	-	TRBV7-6	CASRAGASVYNEQFF	TGTGCCAGCAGGGCCGGGGCTAGCGTCTACAATGAGCAGTTCTTC
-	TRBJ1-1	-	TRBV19	CASSTGYTFSAFF	TGTGCCAGTAGTACAGGGTATACTTTTTCGGCTTTCTTT
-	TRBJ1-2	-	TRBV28	CAHGGGDYGYTF	TGTGCCCACGGAGGGGGGGACTATGGCTACACCTTC
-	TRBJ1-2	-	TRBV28	CASRPGHLNYGYTF	TGTGCCAGCAGACCGGGACACTTGAACTATGGCTACACCTTC
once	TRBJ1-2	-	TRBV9	CASSVGSGGGGYGYTF	TGTGCCAGCAGCGTAGGGTCGGGCGGGGGCGGCTATGGCTACACCTTC
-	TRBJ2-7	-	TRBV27	CASSLTYLGPSSF	TGTGCCAGCAGTTTAACTTATCTGGGGCCCTCAAGCTTC
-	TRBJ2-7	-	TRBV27	CASSLHWGQRQYF	TGTGCCAGCAGTTTACACTGGGGGCAAAGGCAGTACTTC
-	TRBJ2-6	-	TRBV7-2	CASSSVRRRTPSGANVLTF	TGTGCCAGCAGCTCCGTAAGAAGGCGGACTCCTAGCGGGGCCAACGTCCTGACTTTC
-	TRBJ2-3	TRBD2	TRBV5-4	CASSFGTSATDTQYF	TGTGCCAGCAGCTTCGGGACTAGCGCTACAGATACGCAGTATTTT
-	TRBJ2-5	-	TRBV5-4	CASSLPGGNQETQYF	TGTGCCAGCAGCCTCCCGGGGGGCAATCAAGAGACCCAGTACTTC
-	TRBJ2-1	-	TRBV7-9	CASSLEGPRMNEQFF	TGTGCCAGCAGCTTAGAGGGGCCCCGTATGAATGAGCAGTTCTTC
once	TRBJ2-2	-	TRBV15	CATSEIRETGELFF	TGTGCCACCAGCGAGATAAGAGAGACCGGGGAGCTGTTTTTT
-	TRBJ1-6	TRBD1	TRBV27	CASSRTGSPLHF	TGTGCCAGCAGTCGGACAGGGTCACCCCTCCACTTT
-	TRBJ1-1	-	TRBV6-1	CASSEGEAPGGAFF	TGTGCCAGCAGTGAAGGAGAGGCGCCGGGAGGAGCTTTCTTT
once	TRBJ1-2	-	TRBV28	CASRRGEGYGYTF	TGTGCCAGCAGGCGTGGGGAGGGCTATGGCTACACCTTC
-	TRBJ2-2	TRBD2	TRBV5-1	CASSLNVGGSTGELFF	TGCGCCAGCAGCTTGAACGTGGGGGGGAGCACCGGGGAGCTGTTTTTT
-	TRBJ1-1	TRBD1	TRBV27	CASSFQGGNTEAFF	TGTGCCAGCAGTTTTCAGGGGGGGAACACTGAAGCTTTCTTT
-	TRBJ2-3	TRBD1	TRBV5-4	CASSFPGTGTDTQYF	TGTGCCAGCAGCTTCCCCGGGACAGGCACAGATACGCAGTATTTT
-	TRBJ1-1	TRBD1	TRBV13	CASSTRGGRQGGLNTEAFF	TGTGCCAGCAGCACCCGGGGGGGGAGACAGGGTGGGTTGAACACTGAAGCTTTCTTT
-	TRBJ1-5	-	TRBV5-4	CASTLGGSNQPQHF	TGTGCCAGCACCCTCGGGGGAAGCAATCAGCCCCAGCATTTT
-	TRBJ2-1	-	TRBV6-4	CASSDEGGFDEQFF	TGTGCCAGCAGTGACGAAGGGGGATTTGATGAGCAGTTCTTC
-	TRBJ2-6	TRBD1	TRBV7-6	CASSYGTGSSGASVLTF	TGTGCCAGCAGCTATGGGACAGGCAGCTCTGGGGCCAGCGTCCTGACTTTC
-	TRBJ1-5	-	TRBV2	CASSVGRGSQPQHF	TGTGCCAGCAGTGTGGGTAGGGGATCTCAGCCCCAGCATTTT
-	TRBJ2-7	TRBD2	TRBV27	CASSFLVGGRYEQYF	TGTGCCAGCAGTTTCCTGGTAGGCGGGAGGTACGAGCAGTACTTC
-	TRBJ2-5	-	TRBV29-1	CSVNEGFETQYF	TGCAGCGTTAACGAGGGTTTCGAGACCCAGTACTTC
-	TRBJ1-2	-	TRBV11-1	CASSLDTMNYGYTF	TGTGCCAGCAGCTTAGACACAATGAACTATGGCTACACCTTC
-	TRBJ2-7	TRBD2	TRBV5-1	CASSPRTSGRAGPNEQYF	TGCGCCAGCAGCCCCCGGACTAGCGGGAGGGCCGGTCCCAACGAGCAGTACTTC
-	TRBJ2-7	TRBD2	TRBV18	CASSPPSGGAGEQYF	TGTGCCAGCTCACCACCTAGCGGGGGGGCCGGAGAGCAGTACTTC
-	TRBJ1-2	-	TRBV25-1	CASSGGYLRFKYGYTF	TGTGCCAGCAGTGGGGGCTACCTAAGATTTAAGTATGGCTACACCTTC
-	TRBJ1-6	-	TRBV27	CASSTGFSNSPLHF	TGTGCCAGCAGTACGGGTTTCTCTAATTCACCCCTCCACTTT
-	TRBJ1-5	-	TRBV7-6	CASSLSFGESNQPQHF	TGTGCCAGCAGCTTATCTTTCGGGGAGAGCAATCAGCCCCAGCATTTT
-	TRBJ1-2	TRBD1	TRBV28	CASSPGGAGYGYTF	TGTGCCAGCAGTCCAGGGGGCGCTGGCTATGGCTACACCTTC